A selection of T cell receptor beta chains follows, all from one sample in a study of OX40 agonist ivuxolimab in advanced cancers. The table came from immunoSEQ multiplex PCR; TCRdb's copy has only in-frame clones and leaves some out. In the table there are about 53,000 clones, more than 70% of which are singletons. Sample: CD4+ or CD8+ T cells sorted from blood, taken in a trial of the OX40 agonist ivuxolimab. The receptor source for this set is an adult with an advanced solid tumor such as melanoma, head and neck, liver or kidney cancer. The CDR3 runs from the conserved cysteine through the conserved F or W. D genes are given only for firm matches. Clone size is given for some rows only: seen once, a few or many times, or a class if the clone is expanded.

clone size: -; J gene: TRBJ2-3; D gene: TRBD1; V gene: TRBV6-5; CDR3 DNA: TGTGCCAGCAGAAAAGACAGGGGTCCAGATACGCAGTATTTT; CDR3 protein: CASRKDRGPDTQYF
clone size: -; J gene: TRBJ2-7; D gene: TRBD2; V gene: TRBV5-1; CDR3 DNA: TGCGCCAGCAGCAAGAGAGGACTAGCGGGAGGTAGCGACGAGCAGTACTTC; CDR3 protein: CASSKRGLAGGSDEQYF
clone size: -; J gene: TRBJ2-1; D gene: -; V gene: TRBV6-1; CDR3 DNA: TGTGCCAGCAGTGGAGAGGTGGCTTCCTGGGATGAGCAGTTCTTC; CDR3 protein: CASSGEVASWDEQFF
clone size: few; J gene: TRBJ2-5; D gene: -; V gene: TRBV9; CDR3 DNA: TGTGCCAGCAGCCGTGGGGGGACCCTACTCCGAGAGACCCAGTACTTC; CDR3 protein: CASSRGGTLLRETQYF
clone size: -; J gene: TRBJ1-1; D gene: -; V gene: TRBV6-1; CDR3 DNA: TGTGCCAGCAGGTTGGGACAAATGAACACTGAAGCTTTCTTT; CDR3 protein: CASRLGQMNTEAFF
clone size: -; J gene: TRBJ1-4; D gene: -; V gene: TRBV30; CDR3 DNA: TGTGCCTGGAGTCCCCCCGGGGCCCTAGGTGGGGAAAAACTGTTTTTT; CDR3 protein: CAWSPPGALGGEKLFF
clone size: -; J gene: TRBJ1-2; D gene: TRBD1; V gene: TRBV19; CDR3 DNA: TGTGCCAGTAGAACTTCCGGGACAGGGGGCGGTCAAGGGTATGGCTACACCTTC; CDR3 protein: CASRTSGTGGGQGYGYTF
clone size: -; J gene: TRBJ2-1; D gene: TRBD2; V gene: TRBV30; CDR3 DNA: TGTGCCTGGAGTGCCTTCATAGGAAGGACTAGCGGGAGGACCCCTGGTGAGCAGTTCTTC; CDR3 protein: CAWSAFIGRTSGRTPGEQFF
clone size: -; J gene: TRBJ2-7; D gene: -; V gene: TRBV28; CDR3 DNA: TGTGCCAGCAGCTCCGGACAGTCCTACGAGCAGTACTTC; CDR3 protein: CASSSGQSYEQYF
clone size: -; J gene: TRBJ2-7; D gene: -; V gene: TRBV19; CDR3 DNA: TGTGCCAGTAAACTTGACGACAGCCCGTACTACGAGCAGTACTTC; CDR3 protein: CASKLDDSPYYEQYF
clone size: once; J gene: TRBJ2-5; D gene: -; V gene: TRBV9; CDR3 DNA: TGTGCCAGCAGCGTAGGTCCGAAAGAGACCCAGTACTTC; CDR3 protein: CASSVGPKETQYF
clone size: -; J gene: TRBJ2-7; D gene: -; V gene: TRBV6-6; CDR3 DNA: TGTGCCAGCAGTTACGGGGGGTCCAACTACGAGCAGTACTTC; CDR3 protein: CASSYGGSNYEQYF
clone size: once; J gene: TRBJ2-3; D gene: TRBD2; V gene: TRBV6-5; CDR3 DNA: TGTGCCAGCAGTTACTCACCGGGGGGGACCTTAGATACGCAGTATTTT; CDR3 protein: CASSYSPGGTLDTQYF
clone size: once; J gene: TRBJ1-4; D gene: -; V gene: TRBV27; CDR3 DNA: TGTGCCAGCAGTCGAACGGGGGGGGCGGGTAATGAAAAACTGTTTTTT; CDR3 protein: CASSRTGGAGNEKLFF
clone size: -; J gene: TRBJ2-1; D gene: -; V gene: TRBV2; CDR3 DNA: TGTGCCAGCAGTGGAGTCCGGGGGAGGAACAATGAGCAGTTCTTC; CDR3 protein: CASSGVRGRNNEQFF
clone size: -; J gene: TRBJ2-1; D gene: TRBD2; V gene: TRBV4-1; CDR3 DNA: TGCGCCAGCAGCCAAAGGCGGGGGGGCCTTTCCAATGAGCAGTTCTTC; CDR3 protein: CASSQRRGGLSNEQFF
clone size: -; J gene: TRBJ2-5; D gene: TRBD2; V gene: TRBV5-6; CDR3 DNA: TGTGCCAGCAGCTTCGATTCTAGCGGGAGGGAGACCCAGTACTTC; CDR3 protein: CASSFDSSGRETQYF
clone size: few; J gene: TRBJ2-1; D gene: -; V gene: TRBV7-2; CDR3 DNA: TGTGCCAGCAGCTTGGGGTTTAATGAGCAGTTCTTC; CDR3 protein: CASSLGFNEQFF
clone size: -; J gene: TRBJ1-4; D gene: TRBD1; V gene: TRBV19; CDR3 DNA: TGTGCCAGTAGCTTTGGGACAGGGACCGAAAAACTGTTTTTT; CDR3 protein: CASSFGTGTEKLFF
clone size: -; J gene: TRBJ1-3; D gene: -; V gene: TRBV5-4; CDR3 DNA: TGTGCCAGCAGCATGACAGATGGAAACACCATATATTTT; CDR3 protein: CASSMTDGNTIYF
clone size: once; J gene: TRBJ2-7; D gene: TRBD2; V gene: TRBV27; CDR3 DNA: TGTGCCTCCAGGAATATGCGTAGCGGGACCTACGAGCAGTACTTC; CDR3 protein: CASRNMRSGTYEQYF
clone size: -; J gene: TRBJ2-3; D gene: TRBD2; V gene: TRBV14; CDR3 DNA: TGTGCCAGCAGCCAAACTAGCGGGAGGATCACAGATACGCAGTATTTT; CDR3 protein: CASSQTSGRITDTQYF
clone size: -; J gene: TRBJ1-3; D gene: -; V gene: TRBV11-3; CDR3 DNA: TGTGCCAGCAGCCCCAATGCGGGAGCGGGAAACACCATATATTTT; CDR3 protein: CASSPNAGAGNTIYF
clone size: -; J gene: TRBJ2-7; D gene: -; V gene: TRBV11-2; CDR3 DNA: TGTGCCAGCACCCCAAATACAGGCCTCGAAGGCGAGCAGTACTTC; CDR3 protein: CASTPNTGLEGEQYF
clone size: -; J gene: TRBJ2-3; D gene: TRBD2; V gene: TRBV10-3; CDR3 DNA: TGTGCCATCAGAGCCAGCGGGGGGGCAGATACGCAGTATTTT; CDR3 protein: CAIRASGGADTQYF
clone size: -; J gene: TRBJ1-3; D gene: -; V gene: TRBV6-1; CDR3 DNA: TGTGCCAGTGCATCGGCAGGCTCTGGAAACACCATATATTTT; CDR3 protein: CASASAGSGNTIYF
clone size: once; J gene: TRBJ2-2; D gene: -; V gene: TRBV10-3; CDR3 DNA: TGTGCCATCAGATCAGGGAAGACCGGGGAGCTGTTTTTT; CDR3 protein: CAIRSGKTGELFF
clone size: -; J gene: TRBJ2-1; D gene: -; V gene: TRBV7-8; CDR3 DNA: TGTGCCAGCGCCATCGACTTTGGTCGGTACAATGAGCAGTTCTTC; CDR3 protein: CASAIDFGRYNEQFF
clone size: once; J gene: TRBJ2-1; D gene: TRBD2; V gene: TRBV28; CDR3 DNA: TGTGCCAGCACCCACCTAGCGGGAGGTGGGATGATTGGGGTCTTC; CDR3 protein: CASTHLAGGGMIGVF
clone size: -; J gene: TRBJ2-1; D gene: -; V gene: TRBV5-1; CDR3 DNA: TGCGCCAGCAGCTTGGCTTCCGCCTCCTACAATGAGCAGTTCTTC; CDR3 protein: CASSLASASYNEQFF
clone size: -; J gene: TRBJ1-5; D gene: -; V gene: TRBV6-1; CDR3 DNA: TGTGCCACCAAGACCATTAGCAATCAGCCCCAGCATTTT; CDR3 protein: CATKTISNQPQHF
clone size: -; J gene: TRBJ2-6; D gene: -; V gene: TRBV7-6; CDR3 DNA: TGTGCCAGCACCCGAAATTCGGGGTCTGGGGCCAACGTCCTGACTTTC; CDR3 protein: CASTRNSGSGANVLTF
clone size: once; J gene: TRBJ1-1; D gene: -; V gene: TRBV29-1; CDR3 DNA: TGCAGCGGGAAGAGCCTAAGCGACACTGAAGCTTTCTTT; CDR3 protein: CSGKSLSDTEAFF